These 32 T cell receptor beta chains were all obtained from the same sample, sequenced in a study of cytomegalovirus exposure and HLA in healthy donors. PCR primers comprised 60 Vbeta and 13 Jbeta primers. Measured with immunoSEQ multiplex PCR; TCRdb has only the in-frame clones, and not every one. This listing includes about 46,000 clones. Sample: PBMCs. The receptor set was obtained from a woman between 40 and 55 years old in good health and CMV-seronegative.

This chain joins TRBV6-1 and TRBJ1-1; D possibly corresponds to TRBD1 (6 bases). V was shortened by 0 bases and J by 10 bases, with 9 bases between the two germline ends. This CDR3 contains 12 residues. CDR1 is MNHNS, CDR2 SASEGT, per germline. DNA for the CDR3: TGTGCCAGCAGTGAAGCGAGGGGGGGAGCTTTCTTT. As protein: CASSEARGGAFF.

The genes are TRBV4-3 and TRBJ2-2; 9 bases map to TRBD2. The CDR3 consists of 14 residues. Germline V gives CDR1 LGHNA, CDR2 YSLEER. Losses at the gene ends were 4 bases for V and 8 bases for J; bases not matched to a gene: 5. DNA of the CDR3: TGCGCCAGCAGCCCTAGCGGGAATGGTGGGGAGCTGTTTTTT. Its protein is CASSPSGNGGELFF.

This rearrangement joins TRBV15 to TRBJ1-5, with D possibly matching TRBD1 (6 bases). There are 16 residues in the CDR3. V lost 0 bases and J 4 bases, leaving 13 bases between the germline ends. CDR1 and CDR2 from the germline V gene are LNHNV and YYDKDF (reference sequence). The CDR3 DNA reads as TGTGCCACCAGCAGAGATGGGCGAGGGGGAAATCAGCCCCAGCATTTT. Amino acids: CATSRDGRGGNQPQHF.

The V and J genes are TRBV7-8 and TRBJ1-1; D is ambiguous. This CDR3 has 13 amino acids. V lost 5 bases and J 5 bases, leaving 12 bases between the germline ends. Germline CDR1 and CDR2: SGHVS and FQNEAQ. In DNA, the CDR3 is TGTGCCAGCAGCCCCTCCCCTCGGACTGAAGCTTTCTTT. The encoded protein is CASSPSPRTEAFF.

The chain carries TRBV7-9 and TRBJ1-1; D is perhaps TRBD1 (6 bases). Trimming left V 2 bases short and J 1 base short, with 11 bases between. This CDR3 spans 15 amino acids. Germline loops: CDR1 SEHNR, CDR2 FQNEAQ (reference sequence). The CDR3 DNA sequence: TGTGCCAGCAGCTTATTGGGGGCGGGGAACACTGAAGCTTTCTTT. This gives the protein CASSLLGAGNTEAFF.

The J gene is TRBJ2-7, the V gene TRBV5-1, with D possibly matching TRBD2 (6 bases). The CDR3 extends over 14 amino acids. Germline V gives CDR1 SGHRS, CDR2 YFSETQ. Trimming removed 2 bases at V and 4 bases at J, with 13 bases between. Here the CDR3 reads CASSFGEEIYEQYF. The CDR3 nucleotides read TGCGCCAGCAGCTTTGGGGAGGAGATTTACGAGCAGTACTTC. Supplemented by reference TRBV5-1 and TRBJ2-7, the full variable domain reads KAGVTQTPRYLIKTRGQQVTLSCSPISGHRSVSWYQQTPGQGLQFLFEYFSETQRNKGNFPGRFSGRQFSNSRSEMNVSTLELGDSALYLCASSFGEEIYEQYFGPGTRLTVT.

The V call is TRBV6-1, the J call TRBJ1-2; maybe TRBD1 (6 bases). The CDR3 consists of 15 residues. Germline loops: CDR1 MNHNS, CDR2 SASEGT. Between the trimmed V and J ends, which lost 3 bases and 4 bases, there was a span of 15 bases. The CDR3 nucleotides are TGTGCCAGCAGTGACGACAGGCGGCACCCCTATGGCTACACCTTC. This encodes CASSDDRRHPYGYTF.

The rearrangement uses TRBV6-5 and TRBJ2-7; 11 positions agree with TRBD2. V shed 6 bases and J 2 bases; nucleotides not matched to a gene: 3. This CDR3 region has 14 residues. From germline, CDR1 is MNHEY and CDR2 SVGAGI. The CDR3 spells CASRGTSGTYEQYF. In DNA form, the CDR3 reads TGTGCCAGCAGAGGGACTAGCGGAACCTACGAGCAGTACTTC.

This chain uses TRBV30 with TRBJ1-2; D not certain. The V and J ends lost 5 bases and 5 bases respectively, with 9 bases between them. Germline V gene sequence: CDR1 GTSNPN, CDR2 SVGIG (reference sequence). CDR3 length: 11 residues. DNA of the CDR3: TGTGCCTGGGGACGGGGTTATGGCTACACCTTC. This translates into CAWGRGYGYTF. The full variable domain, with the rest looked up from reference TRBV30 and TRBJ1-2, is SQTIHQWPATLVQPVGSPLSLECTVEGTSNPNLYWYRQAAGRGLQLLFYSVGIGQISSEVPQNLSASRPQDRQFILSSKKLLLSDSGFYLCAWGRGYGYTFGSGTRLTVV.

The chain has TRBV5-6 and TRBJ1-5; 7 nucleotides match TRBD1. V lost 2 bases to trimming and J lost 3 bases; unmatched junction nucleotides: 5. CDR3 length equals 15 residues. Germline V gene lookup returns CDR1 SGHDT and CDR2 YYEEEE. The CDR3 coding sequence is TGTGCCAGCAGCTTATGGGACAGATACAATCAGCCCCAGCATTTT. Residues: CASSLWDRYNQPQHF.

The J gene is TRBJ1-5, the V gene TRBV6-6; 7 positions agree with TRBD1. Germline V gene sequence: CDR1 MNHNY, CDR2 SVGAGI (reference sequence). This CDR3 comprises 13 residues. V shed 7 bases, J shed 2 bases, and the junction held 2 bases outside the gene matches. For the CDR3, the DNA is TGTGCCAGCAAAACAGGGGGCAATCAGCCCCAGCATTTT. Amino acid sequence: CASKTGGNQPQHF.

The CDR3 spells CASSVGGRGNEQFF. The DNA for the CDR3 is TGTGCCAGCAGCGTAGGAGGGAGGGGCAATGAGCAGTTCTTC. This chain joins TRBV9 and TRBJ2-1; 7 bases map to TRBD2. The CDR3 extends over 14 amino acids. Looked up from germline, CDR1 is SGDLS and CDR2 is YYNGEE. V dropped 0 bases and J dropped 6; count of bases not matched to a gene: 3. Using reference TRBV9 and TRBJ2-1 for the parts outside the CDR3, the full variable domain is DSGVTQTPKHLITATGQRVTLRCSPRSGDLSVYWYQQSLDQGLQFLIQYYNGEERAKGNILERFSAQQFPDLHSELNLSSLELGDSALYFCASSVGGRGNEQFFGPGTRLTVL.

V gene TRBV6-1 combines with J gene TRBJ2-1; perhaps TRBD2 as D (5 bases). Germline loops: CDR1 MNHNS, CDR2 SASEGT. Trimming removed 8 bases at V and 12 bases at J, with 14 bases between. CDR3 length: 11 amino acids. The CDR3 DNA reads TGTGCCAGCGCCGGAGGTAGGGTGCAGTTCTTC. Encoded protein: CASAGGRVQFF.

This chain links TRBV6-5 with TRBJ2-5; the D gene is possibly TRBD2 (5 bases). The CDR3 spans 12 residues. Germline V gives CDR1 MNHEY, CDR2 SVGAGI. V was cut by 10 bases and J by 0 bases, with 9 bases left in between. The CDR3 loop reads CATLGNQETQYF. In nucleotides, the CDR3 is TGTGCCACACTAGGAAACCAAGAGACCCAGTACTTC.

The V gene is TRBV7-7, the J gene TRBJ2-1; 12 nucleotides line up with TRBD2. The CDR3 loop spans 15 amino acids. Germline CDR1 SSHAT, CDR2 FNYEAQ (reference sequence). With 4 bases clipped from V and 4 bases from J, the junction kept 2 bases outside the gene matches. The CDR3 sequence is CASSYGLAGYNEQFF. The CDR3 nucleotides are TGTGCCAGCAGCTATGGACTAGCGGGATACAATGAGCAGTTCTTC.

J is TRBJ2-4 and V is TRBV19; TRBD2 might be the D (6 bases). The V gene's germline CDR1 is LNHDA and CDR2 SQIVND (reference sequence). The V and J ends lost 4 bases and 1 base respectively, with 14 bases between them. The CDR3 has 16 amino acids. CDR3 amino acids: CASSRWTGDAKNIQYF. As DNA, the CDR3 is TGTGCCAGTAGTAGATGGACGGGGGACGCCAAAAACATTCAGTACTTC.

This chain joins TRBV19 and TRBJ2-6; D unclear. Looked up from germline, CDR1 is LNHDA and CDR2 is SQIVND (reference sequence). This CDR3 comprises 14 residues. The V and J ends lost 3 bases and 4 bases respectively, with 7 bases between them. The CDR3 bases are TGTGCCAGTAGTATCTTGGGCGGGGCCAACGTCCTGACTTTC. Its translation is CASSILGGANVLTF.

The J gene is TRBJ2-3, the V gene TRBV5-1, with 7 bases fitting TRBD2. CDR3 length: 14 residues. The J segment lost 5 bases and the V segment lost 1 base, leaving 4 bases of the junction unmatched. Germline V gives CDR1 SGHRS, CDR2 YFSETQ. DNA of the CDR3: TGCGCCAGCAGCTTGATTGCTAGCGGAGATACGCAGTATTTT. This translates into CASSLIASGDTQYF.

The chain links TRBV27 to TRBJ2-1; 14 bases map to TRBD2. Per the germline V gene, CDR1 is MNHEY and CDR2 is SMNVEV (reference sequence). This CDR3 has 16 amino acids. V dropped 2 bases and J dropped 6; count of bases not matched to a gene: 3. In nucleotides, the CDR3 is TGTGCCAGCAGTTTACGGACTAGCGGGAGGTCCAATGAGCAGTTCTTC. The encoded protein is CASSLRTSGRSNEQFF.

The genes are TRBV28 and TRBJ1-1, with D unresolved. The V gene's germline CDR1 is MDHEN and CDR2 SYDVKM. CDR3 length equals 13 residues. Trimming shortened V by 6 bases and J by 4 bases, and 12 bases separated the two germline ends. As DNA, the CDR3 is TGTGCCAGCAGGCACCGGGAAAGCACTGAAGCTTTCTTT. The encoded protein is CASRHRESTEAFF. Based on the CDR3 plus reference TRBV28 and TRBJ1-1, the full variable domain is DVKVTQSSRYLVKRTGEKVFLECVQDMDHENMFWYRQDPGLGLRLIYFSYDVKMKEKGDIPEGYSVSREKKERFSLILESASTNQTSMYLCASRHRESTEAFFGQGTRLTVV.

Comment on this clone: Other DNA sequences from this sample encode an identical CDR3 as well. This chain uses TRBV9 with TRBJ2-1; the match to TRBD2 covers 11 bases. With V trimmed by 0 bases and J by 2 bases, 1 base remained unmatched. CDR3 length: 16 residues. Germline V CDR1 and CDR2: SGDLS, YYNGEE. CDR3 DNA sequence: TGTGCCAGCAGCGTAGTACTAGCGGGGGCCTACAATGAGCAGTTCTTC. Protein: CASSVVLAGAYNEQFF.

This sequence joins TRBV29-1 and TRBJ2-7; 7 positions match TRBD2. Germline CDR1 reads SQVTM; CDR2 reads ANQGSEA. Trimming at V came to 7 bases and at J to 0 bases, leaving 6 bases not matched to a gene. The CDR3 runs to 13 residues. The CDR3 region has the DNA TGCAGCGCCGGGGGGTGGAGCTCCTACGAGCAGTACTTC. This translates into CSAGGWSSYEQYF.

This sequence joins TRBV2 and TRBJ1-5; 10 bases are a match to TRBD1. CDR1 and CDR2 from the germline V gene are SNHLY and FYNNEI. Germline trimming cut 8 bases from V and 5 bases from J; bases unmatched to any gene: 6. This CDR3 is 14 amino acids long. The CDR3 DNA reads TGTGCCAGCTCCGCCGGGACAGGGGATCAGCCCCAGCATTTT. Residues: CASSAGTGDQPQHF.

The rearrangement joins TRBV9 to TRBJ2-3; weak D call: TRBD2 (6 bases). V lost 5 bases and J 5 bases, leaving 15 bases between the germline ends. Germline CDR1 SGDLS, CDR2 YYNGEE. This CDR3 has 14 residues. This chain's CDR3 is CASRRDQGEDTQYF. The CDR3 nucleotides are TGTGCCAGCAGGCGGGACCAAGGCGAAGATACGCAGTATTTT.

The rearrangement links TRBV19 to TRBJ1-2; TRBD1 matches 7 bases. The CDR3 loop spans 13 amino acids. Unmatched junction bases numbered 10, after V lost 2 bases and J lost 13 bases. Germline V gene lookup returns CDR1 LNHDA and CDR2 SQIVND (reference sequence). The CDR3, as DNA: TGTGCCAGTAGTATAAGGGACAGTCGCCGGGTCACCTTC. Translating gives CASSIRDSRRVTF. Full variable domain (outside the CDR3, taken from reference TRBV19 and TRBJ1-2): DGGITQSPKYLFRKEGQNVTLSCEQNLNHDAMYWYRQDPGQGLRLIYYSQIVNDFQKGDIAEGYSVSREKKESFPLTVTSAQKNPTAFYLCASSIRDSRRVTFGSGTRLTVV.

The V and J genes are TRBV7-2 and TRBJ2-3, with 13 bases matching TRBD2. Trimming took 2 bases from V and 6 from J; bases not matched to a gene: 8. Germline V gives CDR1 SGHTA, CDR2 FQGNSA. The CDR3 runs to 17 residues. This CDR3 is CASSLLRLAGGGDTQYF. CDR3 in DNA: TGTGCCAGCAGCTTACTTAGACTAGCGGGAGGAGGGGATACGCAGTATTTT.

This rearrangement joins TRBV5-1 to TRBJ2-7; D gene unclear. There are 13 residues in the CDR3. The V gene's germline CDR1 is SGHRS and CDR2 YFSETQ. V lost 0 bases, J lost 7 bases, and 11 bases lay in between. The CDR3, as DNA: TGCGCCAGCAGCTTGGTCTCAGTCAAAGAGCAGTACTTC. It translates to CASSLVSVKEQYF.

The V and J genes are TRBV5-1 and TRBJ1-4; D is perhaps TRBD1 (6 bases). The germline gives CDR1 SGHRS, CDR2 YFSETQ. V lost 3 bases to trimming and J lost 0 bases, with 15 bases between them. The CDR3 has 17 residues. CDR3 in amino acids: CASSWDTQLATNEKLFF. The DNA of the CDR3 is TGCGCCAGCAGCTGGGACACACAATTAGCAACTAATGAAAAACTGTTTTTT.

The chain uses TRBV5-6 and TRBJ2-3; maybe TRBD2 (5 bases). Per germline, CDR1 SGHDT and CDR2 YYEEEE. V lost 5 bases, J lost 2 bases, and 12 bases lay in between. This CDR3 contains 14 residues. This CDR3 reads CASSSDLNTDTQYF. As DNA, the CDR3 is TGTGCCAGCAGTTCGGACTTAAACACAGATACGCAGTATTTT. Drawing the rest from reference TRBV5-6 and TRBJ2-3, the complete variable domain is DAGVTQSPTHLIKTRGQQVTLRCSPKSGHDTVSWYQQALGQGPQFIFQYYEEEERQRGNFPDRFSGHQFPNYSSELNVNALLLGDSALYLCASSSDLNTDTQYFGPGTRLTVL.

The rearrangement joins TRBV7-9 to TRBJ1-1; 7 nucleotides match TRBD1. The length of the CDR3 is 15 residues. Germline assignment: CDR1 SEHNR and CDR2 FQNEAQ (reference sequence). Germline trimming cut 0 bases from V and 3 bases from J; bases unmatched to any gene: 4. In DNA form, the CDR3 reads TGTGCCAGCAGCTTAGCGCAGGGGGGAGACACTGAAGCTTTCTTT. Translating it yields CASSLAQGGDTEAFF.

J is TRBJ1-2 and V is TRBV28; a weak D match, TRBD1 (5 bases). Looked up from germline, CDR1 is MDHEN and CDR2 is SYDVKM. Trimming took 6 bases from V and 9 from J, leaving 14 bases between them. The CDR3 runs 12 residues. The CDR3, as DNA: TGTGCCAGCAGAACTACCTCAGGGAGCTACACCTTC. Translation gives CASRTTSGSYTF.

The chain joins TRBV28 to TRBJ1-1; 8 nucleotides agree with TRBD1. CDR3 length: 16 residues. V gave up 3 bases and J gave up 1 base; unmatched junction bases: 7. Germline CDR1 MDHEN, CDR2 SYDVKM. The chain's CDR3 is CASSLLPGQGNTEAFF. CDR3 DNA sequence: TGTGCCAGCAGTTTGCTGCCTGGACAGGGGAACACTGAAGCTTTCTTT.